These T cell receptor beta chains were read from a single sample in a study of cytomegalovirus exposure and HLA in healthy donors. This table comes from immunoSEQ multiplex PCR, and its TCRdb copy is limited to in-frame clones, with some not included. The sample has about 190,000 clones; more than 75% are singletons. Sequencing was performed on PBMCs. The receptors here all came from a woman aged 18 to 35 in good health and CMV-seronegative. Each CDR3 is given with its conserved first and last residue. D genes are given only for firm matches.

cdr3_nt: TGTGCCAGCAGTTACGGGTATTCGGGTGACACTGAAGCTTTCTTT
cdr3_aa: CASSYGYSGDTEAFF
j_call: TRBJ1-1
d_call: -
v_call: TRBV6-5

cdr3_nt: TGTGCCAGCGGACTAGCGGGAGTGTTCCAGACCCAGTACTTC
cdr3_aa: CASGLAGVFQTQYF
j_call: TRBJ2-5
d_call: TRBD2
v_call: TRBV7-2

cdr3_nt: TGCGCCAGCAGCCAAGAAGGACAGGCGATCGGGGAGCTGTTTTTT
cdr3_aa: CASSQEGQAIGELFF
j_call: TRBJ2-2
d_call: TRBD1
v_call: TRBV4-1

cdr3_nt: TGTGCCAGCAGCCAAGGGGATAGCGGGAGCCCAGAGACCCAGTACTTC
cdr3_aa: CASSQGDSGSPETQYF
j_call: TRBJ2-5
d_call: TRBD2
v_call: TRBV4-2

cdr3_nt: TGTGCCAGCAGCTTACAGACAGGGGGTGGCTACACCTTC
cdr3_aa: CASSLQTGGGYTF
j_call: TRBJ1-2
d_call: TRBD1
v_call: TRBV7-9

cdr3_nt: TGTGCCAGCAGCCCCCGGGTCTCTGGGGCCAACGTCCTGACTTTC
cdr3_aa: CASSPRVSGANVLTF
j_call: TRBJ2-6
d_call: -
v_call: TRBV7-9

cdr3_nt: TGTTCCAGCAGCTCCCCGTTCAGTCCCTACGAGCAGTACTTC
cdr3_aa: CSSSSPFSPYEQYF
j_call: TRBJ2-7
d_call: -
v_call: TRBV7-9

cdr3_nt: TGTGCCAGCTCACCGGAGACAGGGCGAGGAAAACTGTTTTTT
cdr3_aa: CASSPETGRGKLFF
j_call: TRBJ1-4
d_call: TRBD1
v_call: TRBV18

cdr3_nt: TGTGCCAGCAGTTTATGGGGAGTTAATCAGCCCCAGCATTTT
cdr3_aa: CASSLWGVNQPQHF
j_call: TRBJ1-5
d_call: -
v_call: TRBV27

cdr3_nt: TGTGCCAGCAGCTTGTTGGGTGAGGGAAGGGCAGATACGCAGTATTTT
cdr3_aa: CASSLLGEGRADTQYF
j_call: TRBJ2-3
d_call: -
v_call: TRBV5-4

cdr3_nt: TGCGCCAGCAACCCGGAGCAGGGGGATGGAGGATACGAGCAGTACTTC
cdr3_aa: CASNPEQGDGGYEQYF
j_call: TRBJ2-7
d_call: TRBD1
v_call: TRBV5-1

cdr3_nt: TGCGCCAGCAGCCAAGAGCCTAGCGGGAGCTACGAGCAGTACTTC
cdr3_aa: CASSQEPSGSYEQYF
j_call: TRBJ2-7
d_call: TRBD2
v_call: TRBV4-3

cdr3_nt: TGTGCCAGCAGTGATGCCAGGGGCCTACAAGAGACCCAGTACTTC
cdr3_aa: CASSDARGLQETQYF
j_call: TRBJ2-5
d_call: -
v_call: TRBV2

cdr3_nt: TGTGCCAGCAGCCACGGGAACTATGGCTACACCTTC
cdr3_aa: CASSHGNYGYTF
j_call: TRBJ1-2
d_call: -
v_call: TRBV9

cdr3_nt: TGTGCCAGCAGCTTAAGTCAGAGCAATCAGCCCCAGCATTTT
cdr3_aa: CASSLSQSNQPQHF
j_call: TRBJ1-5
d_call: -
v_call: TRBV7-9

cdr3_nt: TGTGCTTCATTCGACAGCATGAACACTGAAGCTTTCTTT
cdr3_aa: CASFDSMNTEAFF
j_call: TRBJ1-1
d_call: -
v_call: TRBV6-1